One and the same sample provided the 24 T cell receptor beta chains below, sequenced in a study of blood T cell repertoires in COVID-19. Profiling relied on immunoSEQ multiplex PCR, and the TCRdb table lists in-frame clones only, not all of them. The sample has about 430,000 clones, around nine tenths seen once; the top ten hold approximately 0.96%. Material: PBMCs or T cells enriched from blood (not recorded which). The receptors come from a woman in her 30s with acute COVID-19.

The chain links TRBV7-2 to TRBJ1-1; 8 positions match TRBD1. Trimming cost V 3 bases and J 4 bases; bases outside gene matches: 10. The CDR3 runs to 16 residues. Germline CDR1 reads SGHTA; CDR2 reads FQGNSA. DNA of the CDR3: TGTGCCAGCAGCTTCCAGGGGGCGGGAAGGGGCACTGAAGCTTTCTTT. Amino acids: CASSFQGAGRGTEAFF.

CDR3 amino acids: CASSLSSISYEQYF. The CDR3 DNA follows: TGTGCCAGCAGCTTATCCTCTATCTCCTACGAGCAGTACTTC. The rearrangement joins TRBV7-2 to TRBJ2-7; D gene ambiguous. CDR3 length: 14 amino acids. The germline CDR1 and CDR2 sequences are SGHTA and FQGNSA. Between the trimmed V and J ends, which lost 2 bases and 0 bases, there was a span of 8 bases.

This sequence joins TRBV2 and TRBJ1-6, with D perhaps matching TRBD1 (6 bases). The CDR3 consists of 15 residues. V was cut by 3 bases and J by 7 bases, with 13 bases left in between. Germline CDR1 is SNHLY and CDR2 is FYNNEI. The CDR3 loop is CASSEGAGPNSPLHF. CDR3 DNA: TGTGCCAGCAGTGAGGGGGCAGGGCCCAATTCACCCCTCCACTTT.

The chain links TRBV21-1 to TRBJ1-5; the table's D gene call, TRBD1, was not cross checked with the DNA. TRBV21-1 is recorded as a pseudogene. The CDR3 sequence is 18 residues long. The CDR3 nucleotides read TGTGCCAGCAGCAAAGCGTTTGGACACTTGAATAGCAATCAGCCCCAGCATTTT. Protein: CASSKAFGHLNSNQPQHF.

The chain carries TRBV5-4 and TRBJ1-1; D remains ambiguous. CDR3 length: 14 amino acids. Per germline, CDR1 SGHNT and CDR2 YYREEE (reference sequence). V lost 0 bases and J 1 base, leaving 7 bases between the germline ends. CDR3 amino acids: CASSLEPSNTEAFF. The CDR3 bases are TGTGCCAGCAGCTTGGAGCCCTCGAACACTGAAGCTTTCTTT.

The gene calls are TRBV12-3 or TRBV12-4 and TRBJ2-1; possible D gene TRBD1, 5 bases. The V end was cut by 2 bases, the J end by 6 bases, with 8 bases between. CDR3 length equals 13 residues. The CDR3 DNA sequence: TGTGCCAGCAGTTTATCAGGGTTCAATGAGCAGTTCTTC. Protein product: CASSLSGFNEQFF.

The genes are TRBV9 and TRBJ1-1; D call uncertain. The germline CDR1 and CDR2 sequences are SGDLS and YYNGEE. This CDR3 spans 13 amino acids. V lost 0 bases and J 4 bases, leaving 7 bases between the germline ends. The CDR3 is CASSVGHFTEAFF. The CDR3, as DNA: TGTGCCAGCAGCGTAGGACATTTCACTGAAGCTTTCTTT.

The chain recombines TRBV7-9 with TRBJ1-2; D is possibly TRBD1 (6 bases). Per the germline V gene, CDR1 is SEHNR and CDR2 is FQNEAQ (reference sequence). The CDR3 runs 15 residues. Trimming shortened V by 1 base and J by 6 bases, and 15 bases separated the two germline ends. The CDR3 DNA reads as TGTGCCAGCAGCTTAGGGTCCACAGGGCTCGATGGCTACACCTTC. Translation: CASSLGSTGLDGYTF.

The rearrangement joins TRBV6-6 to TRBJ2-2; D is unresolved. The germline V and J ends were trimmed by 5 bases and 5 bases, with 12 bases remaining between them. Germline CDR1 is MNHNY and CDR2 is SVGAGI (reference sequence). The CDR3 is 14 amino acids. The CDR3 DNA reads TGTGCCAGCAGTCACCTCGCCAGAACCGGGGAGCTGTTTTTT. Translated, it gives CASSHLARTGELFF.

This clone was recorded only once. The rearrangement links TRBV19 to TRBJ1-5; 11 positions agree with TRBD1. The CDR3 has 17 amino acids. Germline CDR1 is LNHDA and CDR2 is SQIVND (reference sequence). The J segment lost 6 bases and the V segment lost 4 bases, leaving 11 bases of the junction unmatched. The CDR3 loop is CASSTGWDRGVVQPQHF. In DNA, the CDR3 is TGTGCCAGTAGTACCGGATGGGACAGGGGGGTGGTTCAGCCCCAGCATTTT. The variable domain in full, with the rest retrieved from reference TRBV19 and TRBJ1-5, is DGGITQSPKYLFRKEGQNVTLSCEQNLNHDAMYWYRQDPGQGLRLIYYSQIVNDFQKGDIAEGYSVSREKKESFPLTVTSAQKNPTAFYLCASSTGWDRGVVQPQHFGDGTRLSIL.

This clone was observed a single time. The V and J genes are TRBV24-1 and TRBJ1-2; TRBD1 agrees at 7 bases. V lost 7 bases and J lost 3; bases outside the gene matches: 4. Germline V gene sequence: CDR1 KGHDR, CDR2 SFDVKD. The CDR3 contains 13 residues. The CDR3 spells CATSRDSYYGYTF. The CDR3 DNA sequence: TGTGCCACCAGCCGGGACAGCTACTATGGCTACACCTTC.

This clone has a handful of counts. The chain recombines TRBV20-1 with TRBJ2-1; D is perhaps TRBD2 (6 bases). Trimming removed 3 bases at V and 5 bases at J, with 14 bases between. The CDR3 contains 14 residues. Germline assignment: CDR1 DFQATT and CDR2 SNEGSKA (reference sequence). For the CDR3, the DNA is TGCAGTGCTAGTTGGCAGGGAGGACACAATGAGCAGTTCTTC. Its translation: CSASWQGGHNEQFF.

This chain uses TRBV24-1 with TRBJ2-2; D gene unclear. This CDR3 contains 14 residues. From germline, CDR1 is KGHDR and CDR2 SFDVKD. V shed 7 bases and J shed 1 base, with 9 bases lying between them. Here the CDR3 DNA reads TGTGCCACCAGCCTAGGTATGAACACCGGGGAGCTGTTTTTT. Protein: CATSLGMNTGELFF.

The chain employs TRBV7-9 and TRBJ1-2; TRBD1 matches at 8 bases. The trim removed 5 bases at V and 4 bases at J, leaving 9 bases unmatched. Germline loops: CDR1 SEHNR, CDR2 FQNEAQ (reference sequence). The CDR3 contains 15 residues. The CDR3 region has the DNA TGTGCCAGCAGCGCGGGACAGGCCCCGAGCTATGGCTACACCTTC. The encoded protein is CASSAGQAPSYGYTF.

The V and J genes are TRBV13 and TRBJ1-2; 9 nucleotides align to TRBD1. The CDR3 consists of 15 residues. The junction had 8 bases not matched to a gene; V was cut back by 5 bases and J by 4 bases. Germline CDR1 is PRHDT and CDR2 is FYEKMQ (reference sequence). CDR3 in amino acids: CASSPNTGGGYGYTF. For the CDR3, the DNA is TGTGCCAGCAGCCCCAATACAGGGGGCGGCTATGGCTACACCTTC.

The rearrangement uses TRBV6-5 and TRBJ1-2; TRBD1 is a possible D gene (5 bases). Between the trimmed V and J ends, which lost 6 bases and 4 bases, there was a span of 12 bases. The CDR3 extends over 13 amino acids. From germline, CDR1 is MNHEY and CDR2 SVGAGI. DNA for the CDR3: TGTGCCAGCAGAGCCCAGGGTAGCTATGGCTACACCTTC. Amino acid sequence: CASRAQGSYGYTF.

CDR3 residues: CASSQEPATLAFWLAGGPGEQFF. The CDR3 DNA reads TGTGCCAGCAGCCAAGAACCGGCCACGTTGGCTTTCTGGCTAGCGGGGGGGCCCGGTGAGCAGTTCTTC. V gene TRBV3-1 (or the pseudogene TRBV3-2) combines with J gene TRBJ2-1, with TRBD2 matching 12 bases. CDR3 size: 23 residues. Germline loops: CDR1 LGHDT, CDR2 YNNKEL (reference sequence). V gave up 0 bases and J gave up 9 bases; unmatched junction bases: 27.

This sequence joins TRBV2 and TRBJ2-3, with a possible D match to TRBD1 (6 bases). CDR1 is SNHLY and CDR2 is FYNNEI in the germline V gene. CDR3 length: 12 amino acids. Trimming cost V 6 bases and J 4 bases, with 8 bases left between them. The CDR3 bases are TGTGCCAGCAGGGGACATCCAGATACGCAGTATTTT. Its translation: CASRGHPDTQYF.

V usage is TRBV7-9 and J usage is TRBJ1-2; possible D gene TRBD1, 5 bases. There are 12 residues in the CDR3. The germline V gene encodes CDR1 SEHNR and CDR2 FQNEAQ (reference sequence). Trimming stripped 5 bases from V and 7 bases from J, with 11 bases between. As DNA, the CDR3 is TGTGCCAGCAGCCACGGGGGTTCTGGCTACACCTTC. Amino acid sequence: CASSHGGSGYTF.

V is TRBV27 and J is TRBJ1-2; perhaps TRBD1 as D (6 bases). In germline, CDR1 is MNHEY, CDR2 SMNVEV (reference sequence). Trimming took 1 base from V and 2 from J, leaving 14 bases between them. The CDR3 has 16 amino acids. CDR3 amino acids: CASSLYWTATNYGYTF. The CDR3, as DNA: TGTGCCAGCAGTTTATACTGGACAGCTACCAACTATGGCTACACCTTC.

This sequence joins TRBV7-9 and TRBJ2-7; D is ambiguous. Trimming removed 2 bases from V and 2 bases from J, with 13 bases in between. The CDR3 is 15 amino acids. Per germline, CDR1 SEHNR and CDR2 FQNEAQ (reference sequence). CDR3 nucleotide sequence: TGTGCCAGCAGCTTACAAACAGCATCAACCTACGAGCAGTACTTC. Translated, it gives CASSLQTASTYEQYF. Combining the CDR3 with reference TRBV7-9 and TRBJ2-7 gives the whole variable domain DTGVSQNPRHKITKRGQNVTFRCDPISEHNRLYWYRQTLGQGPEFLTYFQNEAQLEKSRLLSDRFSAERPKGSFSTLEIQRTEQGDSAMYLCASSLQTASTYEQYFGPGTRLTVT.

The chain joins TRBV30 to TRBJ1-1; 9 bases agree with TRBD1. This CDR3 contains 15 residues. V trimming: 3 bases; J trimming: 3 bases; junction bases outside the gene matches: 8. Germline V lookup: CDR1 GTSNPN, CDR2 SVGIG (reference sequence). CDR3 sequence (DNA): TGTGCCTGGAGCCCCGACAGGGGGTGGGACACTGAAGCTTTCTTT. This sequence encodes CAWSPDRGWDTEAFF.

The CDR3 DNA sequence: TGCGCCAGCAGCGACGGACTAGCGGGGGGGCCTAACACAGATACGCAGTATTTT. This encodes CASSDGLAGGPNTDTQYF. The rearrangement uses TRBV5-1 and TRBJ2-3, with 15 bases fitting TRBD2. CDR3 length: 18 residues. The ends lost 4 bases at V and 2 bases at J; junction bases unmatched: 8. Germline CDR1 and CDR2: SGHRS and YFSETQ.

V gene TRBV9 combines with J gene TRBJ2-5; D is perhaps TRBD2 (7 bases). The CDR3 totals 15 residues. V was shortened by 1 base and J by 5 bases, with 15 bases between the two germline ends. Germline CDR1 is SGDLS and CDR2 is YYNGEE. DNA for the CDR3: TGTGCCAGCAGCGTATATCGGGGGGCGCGGGAGACCCAGTACTTC. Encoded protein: CASSVYRGARETQYF.